These 17 T cell receptor beta chains came from one sample sequenced in a study of CXCR3-negative and CXCR3-positive naive CD8 T cells. Study-wide points: When CXCR3-positive naive cells were set against CXCR3-negative naive cells, the former had more hydrophobic TRB CDR3s.

5' RACE that incorporated UMI labels was used to prepare the TRB cDNA libraries. TCRdb derives one entry per CDR3 protein from the 5' RACE reads, leaving out DNA. The sample holds about 92,000 distinct CDR3 sequences. No antigen has been identified for these receptors. Sequenced: naive CXCR3+ CD8+ T cells from blood. Sample subset: CD45RO-CCR7+CD27+CD95- naive CD8+ T cells expressing CXCR3 (TNR3+). These receptors all stem from a human donor in good health. Some clones in this sample may be carry-over from other donors' samples.

The chain is built from TRBV4-1 and TRBJ1-1. The CDR3 sequence is 14 residues long. Germline V lookup: CDR1 MGHRA, CDR2 YSYEKL. The CDR3 region is CASSQDRLGTEAFF.

The chain links TRBV5-6 to TRBJ2-7; TCRdb's D call, TRBD1, is unchecked because there is no DNA. The CDR3 contains 15 residues. Germline CDR1 and CDR2: SGHDT and YYEEEE. The CDR3 loop reads CASSSEEGASYEQYF.

This chain connects TRBV12-3 or TRBV12-4 to TRBJ1-2. The CDR3 runs 17 residues. CDR3 region: CASGSEEGWEYEYGYTF.

The V call is TRBV3-1, the J call TRBJ2-3; absent DNA, TCRdb's TRBD2 call cannot be checked. Germline V CDR1 and CDR2: LGHDT, YNNKEL (reference sequence). This CDR3 comprises 20 residues. The CDR3 region is CASSGVEGWAARKFTDTQYF.

The chain has TRBV18 and TRBJ2-3; checking the TCRdb D call of TRBD1 is not possible without DNA. CDR3 size: 14 residues. Per germline, CDR1 KGHSH and CDR2 LQKENI. The CDR3 here is CASSPWGSSDTQYF.

V usage is TRBV6-2 or TRBV6-3 and J usage is TRBJ2-3. The germline V gene has CDR1 MNHEY and CDR2 SVGEGT. The CDR3 consists of 14 residues. The chain's CDR3 is CASSVGISGDTQYF.

CDR3 protein: CASSPSTGATEAFF. The chain is built from TRBV27 and TRBJ1-1; TCRdb proposes TRBD1, but this gene call is untestable without DNA. Germline-derived CDR1 and CDR2 are MNHEY and SMNVEV (reference sequence). The CDR3 has 14 amino acids.

The rearrangement uses TRBV12-3 or TRBV12-4 and TRBJ2-3; TCRdb's D call, TRBD2, is unchecked because there is no DNA. The CDR3 covers 19 residues. The CDR3: CASSLARTASGRATDTQYF.

This chain links TRBV14 with TRBJ1-2; TCRdb reports TRBD1, a call that lacks DNA to check it against. The CDR3 is 17 amino acids. CDR1 is SGHDN and CDR2 is FVKESK in the germline V gene. CDR3 loop: CASSQVPTGGKPGGYTF.

The gene calls are TRBV12-5 and TRBJ2-3; the D call from TCRdb, TRBD1, cannot be confirmed without DNA. The CDR3 totals 14 residues. Germline V gene data show CDR1 as LGHNT and CDR2 as FRNRAP. The CDR3 sequence: CTSGGGRDTDTQYF.

The rearrangement joins TRBV4-1 to TRBJ2-7; TCRdb's D call, TRBD1, is unchecked because there is no DNA. CDR1 and CDR2 (germline): MGHRA, YSYEKL. CDR3 length equals 15 residues. CDR3 region: CASSQGWGQGDEQYF.

The chain carries TRBV28 and TRBJ2-7; with no DNA, the TCRdb D assignment of TRBD2 cannot be verified. This CDR3 contains 13 residues. From germline, CDR1 is MDHEN and CDR2 SYDVKM. Here the CDR3 reads CASSPGLEPVQYF.

The CDR3 is CSVEGLGTNINEQFF. V usage is TRBV29-1 and J usage is TRBJ2-1; absent DNA, TCRdb's TRBD1 call cannot be checked. The CDR3 consists of 15 residues. The germline V gene encodes CDR1 SQVTM and CDR2 ANQGSEA.

The chain joins TRBV29-1 to TRBJ2-1; there is no DNA to check the TCRdb D call of TRBD1. Germline V lookup: CDR1 SQVTM, CDR2 ANQGSEA. The CDR3 consists of 15 residues. The CDR3 is CSVEGRESSYNEQFF.

Here the CDR3 reads CASSQGGPGPPNTEAFF. The V and J genes are TRBV4-1 and TRBJ1-1; TCRdb gives TRBD1 as the D gene, but with no DNA this cannot be confirmed. CDR1 and CDR2 (germline): MGHRA, YSYEKL. This CDR3 contains 17 residues.

V is TRBV12-3 or TRBV12-4 and J is TRBJ1-5; the D gene TCRdb calls, TRBD1, cannot be checked with no DNA. The CDR3 consists of 13 residues. The CDR3 protein is CASSDRGNQPQHF.

The chain couples TRBV29-1 to TRBJ1-2. This CDR3 is built from 15 residues. Germline V gene data show CDR1 as SQVTM and CDR2 as ANQGSEA. The CDR3 protein is CSVEHSQIKYYGYTF.